The rows below give T cell receptor beta chains drawn from one sample of a study of blood T cells in healthy people across ages. TCRdb analysed the 5' RACE reads with MiXCR anew, one entry per CDR3 protein. This table holds 750,000 or so distinct CDR3 sequences, just under 25% found once. These sequences were also reported in another study, on T cells of mothers and their children.

The sequenced material came from blood. These receptors came from a boy younger than 18 in good health. Both conserved end residues are part of each CDR3.

14	TRBV7-2	.	CAPPALEGKYEQYF
14	TRBV9	TRBJ1-2	CASSVGPGGDGYTF
13	TRBV29-1	TRBJ1-5	CSVGGGQGQPQHF
17	TRBV7-2	TRBJ2-7	CASSLGSAGDGRYEQYF
14	TRBV6-6	TRBJ2-5	CASSLPSGRETQYF
11	TRBV20-1	TRBJ1-2	CSAPGQNGYTF
16	TRBV7-8	TRBJ2-4	CASSLGSGGSKDIQYF
14	TRBV7-9	TRBJ1-5	CASSDQRTVQPQHF
18	TRBV14	TRBJ2-2	CASSQAPGQGAPTGELFF
13	TRBV9	TRBJ2-4	CASSAVQENIQYF
19	TRBV9	TRBJ1-2	CASSVDQGDRSPVRGGYTF
14	TRBV5-6	TRBJ2-7	CASSLQGLAFEQYF
15	TRBV7-9	TRBJ1-1	CASSLPRDPNTEAFF
14	TRBV11-3	TRBJ1-6	CASSSLTGSSPLHF
17	TRBV12-5	.	CASGLGGQGVVYNEQFF
17	TRBV7-2	TRBJ2-7	CASSPRFLAGGGGEQYF
13	TRBV12-3/TRBV12-4	TRBJ1-1	CASSSPSRGTAFF
15	TRBV3-1	.	CASSPSLGAIDEQYF
12	TRBV20-1	.	CSATQGGSEQFF
15	TRBV5-1	TRBJ2-3	CASSLGSSGRDTQYF
14	TRBV19	TRBJ2-7	CASSIRDGTYEQYF
18	TRBV12-1	TRBJ2-6	CASSFRGPSPPGANVLTF
12	TRBV29-1	TRBJ2-5	CSVVEGGETQYF
15	TRBV9	TRBJ2-7	CASSVSLSLSYEQYF
17	TRBV5-1	TRBJ2-7	CASSLGGTGEFSHEQYF
13	TRBV29-1	TRBJ2-7	CSVRGDPRAEQYF
16	TRBV6-1	TRBJ2-2	CASSEGLAPNTGELFF
14	TRBV7-2	TRBJ2-7	CASIPRRGFNEQYF
13	TRBV10-3	.	CATRGYREDEQFF
14	TRBV5-1	TRBJ1-4	CASSVGTSDEKLFF
14	TRBV7-8	TRBJ2-7	CASSSGGPDYEQYF
14	TRBV20-1	TRBJ1-2	CSARGEQHNYGYTF
18	TRBV5-1	TRBJ2-2	CASSSSRLDSRNTGELFF
17	TRBV7-9	.	CASSQGPAGGRGDEQFF
13	TRBV20-1	TRBJ1-4	CSAITGGGEKLFF
16	TRBV24-1	TRBJ2-5	CATSDSGVRFPETQYF
11	TRBV13	TRBJ1-6	CASGDRGPLHF
15	TRBV7-8	TRBJ2-5	CASLGLAGYQETQYF
17	TRBV4-3	TRBJ2-4	CASSQALGGGLKNIQYF
17	TRBV12-3/TRBV12-4	TRBJ2-5	CASSESQGPAYQETQYF
15	TRBV12-3/TRBV12-4	TRBJ1-1	CASSPRGQAPTEAFF
16	TRBV6-6	TRBJ2-4	CASRHQITLAKNIQYF
15	TRBV29-1	TRBJ2-1	CSVNGAGGVYNEQFF
17	TRBV4-1	TRBJ2-2	CASSQDPEGSNTGELFF